These T cell receptor beta chains were read from a single sample in a study of molecular identifiers for immune sequencing clone quantification. Each CDR3 protein is one row after TCRdb ran MiXCR on the PCR reads. The sample holds some 590,000 distinct CDR3 sequences, around 25% seen once. Sequenced: naive CD8+ T cells from blood, with Jurkat cell RNA spiked in. All receptors come from a human donor in good health. Some libraries in this study had Jurkat cell RNA spiked in. Each CDR3 is given with its conserved first and last residue. The D gene is left open where the match is weak. The size of a clone is reported for some rows only, either as once, few or many, or as a class for expanded clones.

V	size	J	D	CDR3	DNA
TRBV7-9	many	TRBJ2-2	NA	CASSPPQATGELFF	TGTGCCAGCAGCCCGCCCCAGGCGACCGGGGAGCTGTTTTTT
TRBV7-2	many	TRBJ2-3	TRBD2	CASSVTSGRSTDTQYF	TGTGCCAGCAGCGTAACTAGCGGGAGAAGCACAGATACGCAGTATTTT
TRBV12-3/TRBV12-4	few	TRBJ2-1	NA	CASSPSTSYSYNEQFF	TGTGCCAGCAGCCCCTCGACTAGTTACTCCTACAATGAGCAGTTCTTC
TRBV7-3	many	TRBJ2-7	TRBD2	CASSPSGIFDEQYF	TGTGCCAGCAGCCCTAGCGGGATCTTCGACGAGCAGTACTTC
TRBV20-1	many	TRBJ2-7	NA	CSARDLAAARYEQYF	TGCAGTGCTAGAGATTTAGCGGCCGCTCGGTACGAGCAGTACTTC
TRBV29-1	NA	TRBJ2-4	TRBD2	CSVELAANIIQYF	TGCAGCGTTGAGCTAGCGGCCAATATCATTCAGTACTTC
TRBV4-1	many	TRBJ1-1	NA	CASSPRGRGGAEAFF	TGCGCCAGCAGCCCACGTGGCAGGGGAGGTGCTGAAGCTTTCTTT
TRBV27	NA	TRBJ1-5	TRBD1	CASIPDRGKINQPQHF	TGTGCCAGTATACCGGACAGGGGGAAGATTAATCAGCCCCAGCATTTT
TRBV28	many	TRBJ2-3	TRBD2	CASSFRLAGLFRYF	TGTGCCAGCAGTTTCAGACTAGCGGGTTTGTTTAGGTATTTT
TRBV30	many	TRBJ2-2	NA	CAWSGVLANTGELFF	TGTGCCTGGAGCGGGGTACTTGCGAACACCGGGGAGCTGTTTTTT
TRBV7-9	many	TRBJ1-1	TRBD1	CASSKGDRFTEAFF	TGTGCCAGCAGCAAGGGGGACAGATTCACTGAAGCTTTCTTT
TRBV20-1	NA	TRBJ2-1	TRBD1	CSARVRTGVNEQFF	TGCAGTGCTAGAGTTAGGACAGGGGTAAATGAGCAGTTCTTC
TRBV18	NA	TRBJ1-1	TRBD1	CASSPSPGQGETEAFF	TGTGCCAGCTCACCGTCACCGGGACAGGGAGAGACTGAAGCTTTCTTT
TRBV20-1	NA	TRBJ2-5	TRBD2	CSALAGREETQYF	TGCAGTGCTCTAGCGGGCCGGGAAGAGACCCAGTACTTC
TRBV7-3	many	TRBJ2-6	NA	CASSQDRLNSGANVLTF	TGTGCCAGCAGCCAGGACAGACTCAACTCTGGGGCCAACGTCCTGACTTTC
TRBV30	many	TRBJ2-1	TRBD2	CAWSVGLAGSSYNEQFF	TGTGCCTGGAGTGTAGGGCTAGCGGGATCTTCCTACAATGAGCAGTTCTTC
TRBV27	NA	TRBJ2-7	NA	CASSNWDGSYEQYF	TGTGCCAGCAGTAACTGGGACGGCTCCTACGAGCAGTACTTC
TRBV28	many	TRBJ2-5	NA	CASSPPQESRETQYF	TGTGCCAGCAGCCCCCCCCAGGAGTCTCGGGAGACCCAGTACTTC
TRBV6-5	many	TRBJ2-1	NA	CASSYGLGGNEQFF	TGTGCCAGCAGTTACGGACTAGGGGGCAATGAGCAGTTCTTC
TRBV19	NA	TRBJ1-1	NA	CASTYGTLNTEAYF	TGTGCCAGTACCTATGGGACGTTGAACACTGAAGCTTACTTT
TRBV5-8	many	TRBJ2-1	NA	CASSLSGPEYNEQFF	TGTGCCAGCAGCTTATCGGGCCCAGAGTACAATGAGCAGTTCTTC
TRBV3-1	few	TRBJ2-5	TRBD2	CASSLLAGGFQETQYF	TGTGCCAGCAGCCTGCTAGCGGGGGGATTCCAAGAGACCCAGTACTTC
TRBV4-1	NA	TRBJ2-1	NA	CASSGRGGALSSYNEQFF	TGCGCCAGCAGCGGCAGGGGGGGGGCCTTGAGCTCCTACAATGAGCAGTTCTTC
TRBV12-3/TRBV12-4	NA	TRBJ2-1	NA	CASSSGDIPSYNEQFF	TGTGCCAGCAGTTCCGGGGACATCCCCTCCTACAATGAGCAGTTCTTC
TRBV9	NA	TRBJ2-3	NA	CASSVGSGPTDTQYF	TGTGCCAGCAGCGTAGGGAGCGGTCCCACAGATACGCAGTATTTT
TRBV12-5	NA	TRBJ1-1	NA	CASGLPQVRIVTNTEAFF	TGTGCTAGTGGTTTGCCACAGGTGAGAATAGTAACGAACACTGAAGCTTTCTTT
TRBV10-3	many	TRBJ2-3	NA	CAISEVAARPTDTQYF	TGTGCCATCAGTGAAGTGGCGGCCAGACCCACAGATACGCAGTATTTT
TRBV6-4	NA	TRBJ1-1	NA	CASSGEDLNTEAFF	TGTGCCAGCAGTGGGGAGGATTTGAACACTGAAGCTTTCTTT
TRBV19	many	TRBJ1-1	NA	CASSMNRAATEAFF	TGTGCCAGTAGTATGAACAGGGCAGCCACTGAAGCTTTCTTT
TRBV20-1	NA	TRBJ2-2	TRBD1	CSASGTANTGELFF	TGCAGTGCTTCCGGGACAGCGAACACCGGGGAGCTGTTTTTT
TRBV7-2	many	TRBJ2-3	NA	CASSLEGTDTDTQYF	TGTGCCAGCAGCTTGGAAGGGACGGACACAGATACGCAGTATTTT
TRBV14	many	TRBJ1-1	NA	CASSRGPGVNTEAFF	TGTGCCAGCAGCCGAGGCCCAGGGGTTAACACTGAAGCTTTCTTT
TRBV14	few	TRBJ2-6	NA	CASSLKSSETGGANVLTF	TGTGCCAGCAGCCTCAAGTCCTCTGAAACGGGGGGGGCCAACGTCCTGACTTTC
TRBV7-9	many	TRBJ2-7	NA	CASSPSWGAGVYEQYF	TGTGCCAGCAGCCCCTCTTGGGGGGCCGGGGTCTACGAGCAGTACTTC
TRBV7-9	few	TRBJ1-1	TRBD1	CASSFLDRMNTEAFF	TGTGCCAGCAGCTTCTTGGACAGGATGAACACTGAAGCTTTCTTT
TRBV29-1	many	TRBJ1-1	NA	CSVAWQPNTEAFF	TGCAGCGTGGCGTGGCAGCCTAACACTGAAGCTTTCTTT
TRBV19	NA	TRBJ2-3	NA	CASSILQASTDKHYF	TGTGCCAGTAGTATACTGCAGGCCTCCACAGATAAGCATTATTTT
TRBV29-1	many	TRBJ2-5	TRBD2	CSVDLAGIETQYF	TGCAGCGTTGATCTAGCGGGGATAGAGACCCAGTACTTC
TRBV28	NA	TRBJ1-6	NA	CASSLLKVGRSNSPLHF	TGTGCCAGCAGTTTATTGAAAGTCGGCAGGAGTAATTCACCCCTCCACTTT
TRBV12-3/TRBV12-4	many	TRBJ2-1	TRBD1	CASSSPGQGVEQFF	TGTGCCAGCAGTTCTCCGGGACAGGGCGTTGAGCAGTTCTTC
TRBV28	few	TRBJ2-1	NA	CASKGGLGNEQFF	TGTGCCAGCAAGGGGGGTTTGGGCAATGAGCAGTTCTTC
TRBV29-1	many	TRBJ2-7	TRBD1	CSVMDRGDEQYF	TGCAGCGTTATGGACAGGGGGGACGAGCAGTACTTC
TRBV4-3	many	TRBJ2-5	TRBD2	CASSQALAGVSETQYF	TGCGCCAGCAGCCAAGCACTAGCGGGGGTGTCTGAGACCCAGTACTTC
TRBV12-3/TRBV12-4	many	TRBJ2-3	TRBD1	CASAGTVNTDTQYF	TGTGCCAGCGCTGGGACAGTCAACACAGATACGCAGTATTTT
TRBV7-2	NA	TRBJ1-5	TRBD1	CASSLWAGGQGQPQHF	TGTGCCAGCAGCTTATGGGCAGGGGGCCAGGGGCAGCCCCAGCATTTT
TRBV7-9	many	TRBJ1-1	TRBD1	CASSGDRVPTEAFF	TGTGCCAGCAGCGGGGACAGGGTGCCCACTGAAGCTTTCTTT
TRBV6-2/TRBV6-3	many	TRBJ2-7	NA	CASSYSHPEGYEQYF	TGTGCCAGCAGTTACTCACATCCCGAGGGCTACGAGCAGTACTTC
TRBV5-8	many	TRBJ2-5	NA	CASSWPGGETQYF	TGTGCCAGCAGCTGGCCCGGAGGAGAGACCCAGTACTTC
TRBV7-9	many	TRBJ1-6	TRBD1	CASSPWDSYNSPLHF	TGTGCCAGCAGCCCATGGGACAGCTATAATTCACCCCTCCACTTT
TRBV27	NA	TRBJ2-7	NA	CASSPQGGTYEQYF	TGTGCCAGCAGCCCCCAGGGGGGAACCTACGAGCAGTACTTC
TRBV30	NA	TRBJ2-3	TRBD1	CAWGGTGATDTQYF	TGTGCCTGGGGGGGCACAGGGGCTACAGATACGCAGTATTTT
TRBV12-3/TRBV12-4	NA	TRBJ2-2	NA	CASTLPTGELFF	TGTGCCAGCACCCTCCCAACCGGGGAGCTGTTTTTT
TRBV6-5	NA	TRBJ1-2	TRBD1	CASSYTGGVDGYTF	TGTGCCAGCAGTTACACAGGGGGCGTAGATGGCTACACCTTC
TRBV9	NA	TRBJ2-7	NA	CASSPPGAGTYEQYF	TGTGCCAGCAGCCCCCCCGGGGCGGGAACCTACGAGCAGTACTTC
TRBV9	once	TRBJ1-2	TRBD1	CASGARTGASHGYTF	TGTGCCAGCGGCGCAAGGACAGGTGCTTCTCATGGCTACACCTTC
TRBV4-3	NA	TRBJ1-4	NA	CASSQVQGGEKLFF	TGCGCCAGCAGCCAAGTGCAGGGCGGCGAAAAACTGTTTTTT
TRBV20-1	NA	TRBJ2-5	NA	CSASPGVRQETQYF	TGCAGTGCTAGTCCGGGGGTTCGGCAAGAGACCCAGTACTTC